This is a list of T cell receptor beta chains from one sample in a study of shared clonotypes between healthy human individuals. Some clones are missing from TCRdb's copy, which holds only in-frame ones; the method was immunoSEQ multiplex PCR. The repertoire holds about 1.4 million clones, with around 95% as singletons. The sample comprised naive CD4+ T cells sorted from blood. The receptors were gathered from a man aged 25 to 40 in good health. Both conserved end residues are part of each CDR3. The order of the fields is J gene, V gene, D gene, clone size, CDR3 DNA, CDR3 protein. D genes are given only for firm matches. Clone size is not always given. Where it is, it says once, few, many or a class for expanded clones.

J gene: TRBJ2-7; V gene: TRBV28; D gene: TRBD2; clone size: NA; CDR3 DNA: TGTGCCAGCAGTGCACCCCCTGGACTAGCGGGTGGCTACGAGCAGTACTTC; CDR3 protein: CASSAPPGLAGGYEQYF
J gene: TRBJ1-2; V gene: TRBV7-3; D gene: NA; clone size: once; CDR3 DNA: TGTGCCAGCAGCTTAGGGCTTTTACAGATTTTCTATGGCTACACCTTC; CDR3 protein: CASSLGLLQIFYGYTF
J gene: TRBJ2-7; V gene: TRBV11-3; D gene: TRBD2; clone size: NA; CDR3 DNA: TGTGCCAGCAGTCTCGGCGGGAGTCGCGAGCAGTACTTC; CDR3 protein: CASSLGGSREQYF
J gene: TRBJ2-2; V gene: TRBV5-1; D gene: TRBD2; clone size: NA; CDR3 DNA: TGCGCCAGCAGCTTGGTAGCGGGGCCCAACACCGGGGAGCTGTTTTTT; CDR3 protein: CASSLVAGPNTGELFF
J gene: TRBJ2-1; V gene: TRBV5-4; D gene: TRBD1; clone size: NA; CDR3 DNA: TGTGCCAGCAGCCGGGGACAGGAGCACAATGAGCAGTTCTTC; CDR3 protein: CASSRGQEHNEQFF
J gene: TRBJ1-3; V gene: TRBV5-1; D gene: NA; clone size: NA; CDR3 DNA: TGCGCCAGCAGCTTGGTTCCGGGGGCAGGAGGAAACACCATATATTTT; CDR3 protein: CASSLVPGAGGNTIYF
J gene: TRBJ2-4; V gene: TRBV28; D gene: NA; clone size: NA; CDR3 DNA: TGTGCCACCCTCAGGGGAGGTCGAGCCAAAAACATTCAGTACTTC; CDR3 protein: CATLRGGRAKNIQYF
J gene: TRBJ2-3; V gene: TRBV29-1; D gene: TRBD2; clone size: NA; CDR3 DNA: TGCAGCGTTGATGTTGGACTAGCGGCAGATACGCAGTATTTT; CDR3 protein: CSVDVGLAADTQYF
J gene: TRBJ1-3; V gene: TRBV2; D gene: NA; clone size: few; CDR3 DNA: TGTGCCAGCAGGGCCTCTGGAAACACCATATATTTT; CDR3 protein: CASRASGNTIYF
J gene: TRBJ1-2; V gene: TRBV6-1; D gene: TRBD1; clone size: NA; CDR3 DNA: TGTGCCAGCAGAGCGACAGGGTCGACCTTTGGCTACACCTTC; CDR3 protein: CASRATGSTFGYTF
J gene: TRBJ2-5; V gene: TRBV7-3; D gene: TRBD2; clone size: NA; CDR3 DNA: TGTGCCAGCAGCCGCGGGAGCCAGGAGGCCCAGTACTTC; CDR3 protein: CASSRGSQEAQYF
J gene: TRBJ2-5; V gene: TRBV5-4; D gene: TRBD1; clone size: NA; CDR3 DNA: TGTGCCAGCAGCAACCAAAAAGGACAGGGCAAACAAGAGACCCAGTACTTC; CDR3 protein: CASSNQKGQGKQETQYF